This T cell receptor beta chain stems from a study of CD8+CD57+ T cells in acquired aplastic anemia. Study background: Sorted CD4+ and CD8+ cells yielded DNA averaging about 3.1 ug. Whole-study findings and limits: No significant patient-versus-control difference appeared in CD8+ Simpson's diversity.

Germline CDR1 and CDR2: SGHRS and YFSETQ. This CDR3 spans 15 amino acids. Trimming pared 0 bases from V and 4 bases from J, leaving 11 bases between. Patients chosen for sequencing had shown CD8+CD57+ cell expansion by flow cytometry. For CDR3 and TCR beta VDJ profiling, genomic DNA was the template used. TCRdb recomputed calls from the reads with MiXCR, one row per CDR3 protein. The table shows about 180,000 distinct CDR3 sequences, with about 45% occurring only once. In its sample, this clonotype was seen many times. The antigen is unknown. The source material was sorted CD4+, CD8+, or CD8+CD57+ T cells (not recorded which) from PBMCs. The TCR sequence derives from a human donor with aplastic anemia. The chain recombines TRBV5-1 with TRBJ2-1; possibly TRBD1 for D (6 bases). The CDR3 nucleotides read TGCGCCAGCAGCTTGGGAGGGGGTAATTACAATGAGCAGTTCTTC. It translates to CASSLGGGNYNEQFF. Drawing the rest from reference TRBV5-1 and TRBJ2-1, the complete variable domain is KAGVTQTPRYLIKTRGQQVTLSCSPISGHRSVSWYQQTPGQGLQFLFEYFSETQRNKGNFPGRFSGRQFSNSRSEMNVSTLELGDSALYLCASSLGGGNYNEQFFGPGTRLTVL.